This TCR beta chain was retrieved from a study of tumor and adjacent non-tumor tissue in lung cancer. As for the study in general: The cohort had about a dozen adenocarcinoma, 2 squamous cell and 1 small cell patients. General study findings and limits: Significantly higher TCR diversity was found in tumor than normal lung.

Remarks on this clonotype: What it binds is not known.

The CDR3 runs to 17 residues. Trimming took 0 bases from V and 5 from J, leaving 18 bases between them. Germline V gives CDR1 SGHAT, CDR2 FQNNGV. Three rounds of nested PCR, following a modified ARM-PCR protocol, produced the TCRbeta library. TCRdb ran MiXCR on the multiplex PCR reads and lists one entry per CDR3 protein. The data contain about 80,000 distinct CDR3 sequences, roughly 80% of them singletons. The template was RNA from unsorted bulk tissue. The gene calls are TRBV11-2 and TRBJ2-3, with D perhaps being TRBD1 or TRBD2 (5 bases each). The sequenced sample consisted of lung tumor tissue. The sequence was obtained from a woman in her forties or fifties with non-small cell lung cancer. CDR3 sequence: CASSLDEGLAFIDTQYF. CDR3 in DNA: TGTGCCAGCAGCTTAGATGAGGGGCTAGCCTTCATAGATACGCAGTATTTT. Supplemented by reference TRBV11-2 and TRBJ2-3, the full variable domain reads EAGVAQSPRYKIIEKRQSVAFWCNPISGHATLYWYQQILGQGPKLLIQFQNNGVVDDSQLPKDRFSAERLKGVDSTLKIQPAKLEDSAVYLCASSLDEGLAFIDTQYFGPGTRLTVL.